The entry below describes one T cell receptor beta chain. Measured with immunoSEQ multiplex PCR; TCRdb has only the in-frame clones, and not every one. The data contain around 65,000 clones, 85% to 90% of them singletons. The sample is drawn from a study of PD-1 blockade in classical Hodgkin lymphoma. With no exception, relapse followed autologous stem cell transplantation in all patients, and brentuximab vedotin exposure varied. Trimming cost V 6 bases and J 6 bases, with 11 bases left between them. CDR1 and CDR2 (germline): SQVTM, ANQGSEA. The length of the CDR3 is 12 residues. The rearrangement uses TRBV29-1 and TRBJ2-2; possible D gene TRBD1, 6 bases. This TCR came from a human donor with classical Hodgkin lymphoma. Specimen: peripheral blood mononuclear cells (PBMCs), collected at baseline. The CDR3 is CSVLTGPGELFF. The CDR3 region has the DNA TGCAGCGTATTGACAGGCCCCGGGGAGCTGTTTTTT.